A selection of T cell receptor beta chains follows, all from one sample in a study of OX40 agonist ivuxolimab in advanced cancers. Sequencing used immunoSEQ multiplex PCR; TCRdb keeps in-frame clones, though not all of them. Among some 90,000 clones, approximately 91% were seen once, and the ten largest hold under 0.35%. Sequencing was performed on CD4+ or CD8+ T cells sorted from blood, taken in a trial of the OX40 agonist ivuxolimab. The receptors originated from an adult with an advanced solid tumor such as melanoma, head and neck, liver or kidney cancer. Each CDR3 is given with its conserved first and last residue. A D gene is named only where the DNA matches it firmly. Not all rows give a size; the values are once, few, many and, for expanded clones, a class.

J | size | D | V | CDR3 | DNA
TRBJ2-3 | NA | NA | TRBV19 | CASSIRGASDTQYF | TGTGCCAGTAGTATCCGAGGGGCCTCAGATACGCAGTATTTT
TRBJ2-7 | NA | NA | TRBV18 | CASSPRKTEAQYF | TGTGCCAGCTCACCACGAAAGACAGAAGCTCAGTACTTC
TRBJ2-5 | NA | NA | TRBV7-9 | CASSLGSGWQETQYF | TGTGCCAGCAGCTTAGGTTCGGGGTGGCAAGAGACCCAGTACTTC
TRBJ2-5 | NA | TRBD2 | TRBV4-2 | CASSHPGLAGVRETQYF | TGTGCCAGCAGCCATCCCGGACTAGCGGGGGTCCGAGAGACCCAGTACTTC
TRBJ2-1 | NA | NA | TRBV29-1 | CSVGQGYNEQFF | TGCAGCGTGGGGCAGGGTTACAATGAGCAGTTCTTC
TRBJ2-7 | NA | TRBD2 | TRBV7-2 | CASSLVALAVTYEQYF | TGTGCCAGCAGCTTAGTCGCTCTAGCGGTTACCTACGAGCAGTACTTC
TRBJ1-4 | NA | NA | TRBV7-2 | CASSPGPTDEKLFF | TGTGCCAGCAGCCCCGGACCCACGGATGAAAAACTGTTTTTT
TRBJ1-5 | once | NA | TRBV5-6 | CASSLGQALQPQHF | TGTGCCAGCAGCTTGGGACAGGCTCTCCAGCCCCAGCATTTT
TRBJ2-7 | NA | NA | TRBV6-1 | CASSPGRRSSYEQYF | TGTGCCAGCAGCCCGGGACGGAGAAGCTCCTACGAGCAGTACTTC
TRBJ2-7 | NA | TRBD2 | TRBV27 | CASRLAGVGYEQYF | TGTGCCAGCAGACTAGCGGGAGTGGGCTACGAGCAGTACTTC
TRBJ1-5 | NA | NA | TRBV5-1 | CASSLAGPPGGQPQHF | TGCGCCAGCAGCTTGGCCGGGCCACCGGGCGGGCAGCCCCAGCATTTT
TRBJ2-3 | NA | TRBD2 | TRBV2 | CASSALTSRGGDTQYF | TGTGCCAGCAGTGCCTTAACATCTCGCGGGGGAGATACGCAGTATTTT
TRBJ2-7 | once | NA | TRBV19 | CASSTVGGRYEQYF | TGTGCCAGTAGTACCGTTGGGGGAAGGTACGAGCAGTACTTC
TRBJ2-7 | NA | NA | TRBV11-2 | CASSLDPSPLYEQYF | TGTGCCAGCAGCTTAGATCCAAGTCCTCTGTACGAGCAGTACTTC
TRBJ2-7 | NA | NA | TRBV29-1 | CSVVRGDHEQYF | TGCAGCGTGGTTAGGGGGGACCACGAGCAGTACTTC
TRBJ1-5 | NA | NA | TRBV28 | CASTEPHQPQHF | TGTGCCTCTACCGAACCCCATCAGCCCCAGCATTTT
TRBJ2-5 | once | NA | TRBV6-5 | CASSYSWTGAETQYF | TGTGCCAGCAGTTACTCTTGGACGGGGGCAGAGACCCAGTACTTC
TRBJ1-5 | few | TRBD1 | TRBV4-1 | CASSHRQGDQPQHF | TGCGCCAGCAGCCATCGACAGGGCGATCAGCCCCAGCATTTT
TRBJ1-4 | NA | TRBD1 | TRBV6-6 | CASSWTGANEKLFF | TGTGCCAGCAGTTGGACAGGGGCTAATGAAAAACTGTTTTTT
TRBJ2-7 | NA | NA | TRBV7-2 | CASSFGGNSYEQYF | TGTGCCAGCAGCTTCGGAGGGAACTCCTACGAGCAGTACTTC
TRBJ2-1 | NA | TRBD2 | TRBV18 | CASSDATLAGGFANEQFF | TGTGCCAGCTCAGACGCTACGCTAGCGGGAGGGTTCGCCAATGAGCAGTTCTTC
TRBJ2-5 | NA | NA | TRBV9 | CASSVARTRGETQYF | TGTGCCAGCAGCGTAGCTCGGACCCGCGGGGAGACCCAGTACTTC
TRBJ2-7 | once | NA | TRBV20-1 | CSASSSIRQYF | TGCAGTGCTAGCTCGTCAATTAGGCAGTACTTC
TRBJ1-1 | NA | TRBD1 | TRBV7-9 | CASSRGTGSVDFF | TGTGCCAGCAGCCGAGGGACAGGAAGTGTTGATTTCTTT
TRBJ2-7 | NA | TRBD2 | TRBV28 | CASSWASGAYEQYF | TGTGCCAGCAGTTGGGCTAGCGGAGCCTACGAGCAGTACTTC
TRBJ2-5 | NA | TRBD1 | TRBV7-8 | CASTGTAPATQYF | TGTGCCAGCACCGGGACAGCCCCGGCGACCCAGTACTTC
TRBJ1-5 | few | NA | TRBV7-3 | CASSLTGGQPQHF | TGTGCCAGCAGCTTAACAGGAGGTCAGCCCCAGCATTTT
TRBJ1-2 | NA | TRBD1 | TRBV5-4 | CASSAPDRVNGYTF | TGTGCCAGCAGCGCCCCGGACAGGGTTAATGGCTACACCTTC
TRBJ2-3 | once | TRBD2 | TRBV2 | CASSEALAGVGTQYF | TGTGCCAGCAGTGAAGCCCTAGCGGGAGTCGGTACGCAGTATTTT
TRBJ2-7 | NA | NA | TRBV7-2 | CASSLAAISSYEQYF | TGTGCCAGCAGCTTAGCGGCAATAAGCTCCTACGAGCAGTACTTC
TRBJ2-1 | NA | TRBD2 | TRBV7-3 | CASSYTSGSSYNEQFF | TGTGCCAGCAGCTATACTAGCGGTAGCTCCTACAATGAGCAGTTCTTC
TRBJ1-2 | NA | TRBD1 | TRBV30 | CACSIRDRVSRANYGYTF | TGTGCCTGCAGCATCCGGGACAGGGTCTCCAGAGCTAACTATGGCTACACCTTC
TRBJ1-2 | NA | NA | TRBV6-5 | CASSYGQTNYGYTF | TGTGCCAGCAGTTATGGGCAGACTAACTATGGCTACACCTTC
TRBJ2-7 | NA | NA | TRBV9 | CASSVSSNPKRYEQYF | TGTGCCAGCAGCGTTTCTAGCAACCCGAAGCGCTACGAGCAGTACTTC
TRBJ2-7 | NA | TRBD1 | TRBV7-9 | CASSSDRVRYEQYF | TGTGCCAGCAGCTCAGACAGGGTTCGCTACGAGCAGTACTTC
TRBJ2-2 | NA | NA | TRBV2 | CASSDGGMKTGELFF | TGTGCCAGCAGTGATGGAGGGATGAAGACCGGGGAGCTGTTTTTT
TRBJ2-3 | NA | TRBD2 | TRBV19 | CASSFFGLAGSSADTQYF | TGTGCCAGTAGTTTTTTCGGCCTAGCGGGAAGTTCGGCAGATACGCAGTATTTT
TRBJ2-2 | NA | NA | TRBV11-2 | CASSPQGTTGELFF | TGTGCCAGCAGTCCACAGGGTACCACCGGGGAGCTGTTTTTT
TRBJ2-1 | NA | TRBD2 | TRBV7-3 | CASSSTPTSRGEQFF | TGTGCCAGCAGCTCGACCCCGACTAGCCGCGGTGAGCAGTTCTTC
TRBJ2-1 | NA | NA | TRBV7-8 | CASSYVPTGLSYNEQFF | TGTGCCAGCAGCTATGTCCCCACAGGTCTCTCCTACAATGAGCAGTTCTTC
TRBJ2-7 | NA | NA | TRBV7-2 | CASSLVAARGQYF | TGTGCCAGCAGCTTAGTAGCAGCACGGGGGCAGTACTTC
TRBJ1-5 | NA | NA | TRBV19 | CASSIRAGEQPQHF | TGTGCCAGTAGTATACGGGCAGGGGAACAGCCCCAGCATTTT
TRBJ2-7 | NA | TRBD1 | TRBV28 | CASSQGQEGEQYF | TGTGCCAGCAGTCAGGGACAGGAGGGTGAGCAGTACTTC
TRBJ2-6 | NA | NA | TRBV6-5 | CASSVRALGANVLTF | TGTGCCAGCAGTGTCAGAGCATTGGGTGCCAACGTCCTGACTTTC
TRBJ2-7 | NA | TRBD1 | TRBV5-4 | CASSKDRGPYEQYF | TGTGCCAGCAGCAAAGACAGGGGGCCCTACGAGCAGTACTTC
TRBJ2-5 | once | NA | TRBV7-9 | CASSLVVTVETQYF | TGTGCCAGCAGCTTAGTGGTCACGGTAGAGACCCAGTACTTC
TRBJ1-3 | once | NA | TRBV28 | CASSLAGGSGNTIYF | TGTGCCAGCAGTTTAGCGGGGGGCTCTGGAAACACCATATATTTT
TRBJ2-1 | NA | TRBD1 | TRBV7-2 | CASSIGTGRVNEQFF | TGTGCCAGCAGCATCGGGACAGGGAGGGTCAATGAGCAGTTCTTC
TRBJ1-5 | few | TRBD1 | TRBV6-5 | CASKGGADQPQHF | TGTGCCAGCAAAGGGGGCGCGGATCAGCCCCAGCATTTT
TRBJ2-7 | NA | NA | TRBV4-3 | CASSQDMGAPTYEQYF | TGCGCCAGCAGCCAAGATATGGGGGCCCCCACCTACGAGCAGTACTTC
TRBJ2-3 | NA | TRBD2 | TRBV5-6 | CASSSSGRADTQYF | TGTGCCAGCAGCTCTAGCGGGCGGGCAGATACGCAGTATTTT
TRBJ2-7 | NA | TRBD2 | TRBV5-5 | CASSRGLAGLGLLEQYF | TGTGCCAGCAGCCGAGGACTAGCGGGCCTGGGGTTGTTGGAGCAGTACTTC
TRBJ2-1 | NA | NA | TRBV11-2 | CASSLGPGSSYNEQFF | TGTGCCAGCAGCTTAGGTCCGGGGAGCTCCTACAATGAGCAGTTCTTC